What follows is one T cell receptor beta chain and its context. Antigen: not known. The authors made TCR beta cDNA libraries by 5'RACE template switching. This switching added a universal primer site and UMIs. TCRdb re-called the 5' RACE reads; one entry per CDR3 protein, DNA not given. This table holds over 250,000 distinct CDR3 sequences. The sample originates from a study of T cells expressing NK-cell markers. The wider study: Seven donors tested HCMV-seropositive and one tested seronegative among the eight sequenced.

Notes on the study in general: Several donors likewise had their CD3+CD56-NKG2C+ fraction led by these clonotypes.

This CDR3 has 16 residues. Germline V CDR1 and CDR2: SGHRS, YFSETQ. The chain has TRBV5-1 and TRBJ1-2. The source material was blood T cells: a sorted CD56 or NKG2C T cell subset, CD4+ or CD8+ T cells, or bulk PBMC T cells (not recorded which). The receptor was isolated from a woman between 18 and 69 years old in good health. The CDR3 sequence is CASSLEVGREGYGYTF.